The following is a T cell receptor (beta chain) sequence with its context. The antigen is not known. This sample was included in a study of CD8+ T cells in alopecia areata. Study in general: Patients took tofacitinib for 6 to 18 months, followed by 6 drug-free months.

Researchers gathered lesional scalp punch biopsies and peripheral blood from patients with alopecia areata. Extraction and reverse transcription of RNA yielded cDNA as the sequencing template. Clones were read by immunoSEQ multiplex PCR, and TCRdb kept only the in-frame ones, dropping some. Of 200,000 to 250,000 clones detected, 50% to 65% appear once; the ten largest clones hold approximately 0.45%. The study, taken as a whole, reports: Resident alphabeta T cells of normal skin are also sequenced in scalp samples.

The clonotype comes from a human donor with alopecia areata. Sequenced material: CD4+ T cells sorted from blood, taken at week 0.

The CDR3 region is CASSTNRRRQPQHF. The CDR3, as DNA: TGTGCCAGCAGCACCAACAGACGAAGGCAGCCCCAGCATTTT. This sequence joins TRBV7-8 and TRBJ1-5; D unresolved. The germline CDR1 and CDR2 sequences are SGHVS and FQNEAQ. The CDR3 runs 14 residues. V was trimmed by 5 bases and J by 7 bases, leaving 15 bases between them.